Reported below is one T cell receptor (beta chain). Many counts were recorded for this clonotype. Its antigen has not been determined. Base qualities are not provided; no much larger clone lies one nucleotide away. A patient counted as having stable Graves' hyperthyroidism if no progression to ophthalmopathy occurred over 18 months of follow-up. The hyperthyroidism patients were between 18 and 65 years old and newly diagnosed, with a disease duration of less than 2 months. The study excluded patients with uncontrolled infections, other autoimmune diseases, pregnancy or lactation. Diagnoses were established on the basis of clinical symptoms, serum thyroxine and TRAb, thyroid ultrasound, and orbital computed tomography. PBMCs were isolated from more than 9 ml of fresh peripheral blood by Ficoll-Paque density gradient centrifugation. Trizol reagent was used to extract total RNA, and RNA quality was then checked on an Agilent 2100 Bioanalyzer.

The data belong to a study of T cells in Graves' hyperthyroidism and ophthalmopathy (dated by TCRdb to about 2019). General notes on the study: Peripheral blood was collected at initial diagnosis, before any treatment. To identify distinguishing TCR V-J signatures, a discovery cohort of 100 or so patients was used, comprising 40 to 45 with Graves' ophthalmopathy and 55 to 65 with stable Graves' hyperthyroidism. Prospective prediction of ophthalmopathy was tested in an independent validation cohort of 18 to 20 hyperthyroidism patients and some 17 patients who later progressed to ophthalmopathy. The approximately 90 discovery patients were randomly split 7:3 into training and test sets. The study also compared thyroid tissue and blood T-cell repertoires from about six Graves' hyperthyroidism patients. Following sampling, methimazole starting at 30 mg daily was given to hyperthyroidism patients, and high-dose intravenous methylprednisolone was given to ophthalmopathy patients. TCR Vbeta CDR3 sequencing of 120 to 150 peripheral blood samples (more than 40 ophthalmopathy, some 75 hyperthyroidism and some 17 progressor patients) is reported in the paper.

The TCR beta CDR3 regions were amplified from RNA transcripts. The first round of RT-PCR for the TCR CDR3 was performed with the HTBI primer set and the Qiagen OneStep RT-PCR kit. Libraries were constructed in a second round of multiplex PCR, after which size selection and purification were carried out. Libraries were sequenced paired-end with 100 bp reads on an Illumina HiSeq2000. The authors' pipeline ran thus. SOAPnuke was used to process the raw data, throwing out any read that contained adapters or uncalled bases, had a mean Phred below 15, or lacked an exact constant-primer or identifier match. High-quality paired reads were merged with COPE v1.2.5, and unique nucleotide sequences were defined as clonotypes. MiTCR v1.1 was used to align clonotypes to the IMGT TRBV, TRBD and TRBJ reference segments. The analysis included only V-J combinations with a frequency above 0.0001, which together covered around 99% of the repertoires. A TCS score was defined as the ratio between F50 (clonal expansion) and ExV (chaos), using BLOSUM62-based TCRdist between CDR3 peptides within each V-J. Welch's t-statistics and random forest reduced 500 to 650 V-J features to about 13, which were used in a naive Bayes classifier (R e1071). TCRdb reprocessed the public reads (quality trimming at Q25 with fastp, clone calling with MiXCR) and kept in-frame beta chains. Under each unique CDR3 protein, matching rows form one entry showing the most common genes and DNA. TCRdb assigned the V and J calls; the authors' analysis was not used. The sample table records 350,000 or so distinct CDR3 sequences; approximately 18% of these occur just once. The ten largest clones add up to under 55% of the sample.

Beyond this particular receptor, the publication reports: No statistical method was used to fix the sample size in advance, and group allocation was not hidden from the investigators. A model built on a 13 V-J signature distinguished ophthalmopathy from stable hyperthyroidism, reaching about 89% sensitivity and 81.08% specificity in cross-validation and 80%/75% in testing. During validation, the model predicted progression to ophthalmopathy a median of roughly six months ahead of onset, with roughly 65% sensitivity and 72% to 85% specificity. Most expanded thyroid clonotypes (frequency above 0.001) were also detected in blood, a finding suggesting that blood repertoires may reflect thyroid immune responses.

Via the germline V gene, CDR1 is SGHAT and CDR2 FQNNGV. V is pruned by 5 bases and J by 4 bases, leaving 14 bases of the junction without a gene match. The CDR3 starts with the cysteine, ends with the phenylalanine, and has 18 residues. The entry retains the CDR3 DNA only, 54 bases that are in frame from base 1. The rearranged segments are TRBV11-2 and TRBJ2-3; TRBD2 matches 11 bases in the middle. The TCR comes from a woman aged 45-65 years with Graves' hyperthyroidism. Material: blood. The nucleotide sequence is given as TGTGCCAGCAGCCCAAGTCCCCATAGCGGGGGGGCAGCAGATACGCAGTATTTT. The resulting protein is CASSPSPHSGGAADTQYF.